A single sample gave rise to the 25 T cell receptor beta chains below, sequenced in a study of T cells in women clearing cervical HPV infection. The method was immunoSEQ multiplex PCR; TCRdb's version includes in-frame clones alone and lacks a portion of them. The sample's table shows some 46,000 clones. Sequencing was done on a sample of blood buffy coat. These receptors were collected from a woman between 18 and 69 years old with a cervical HPV16 infection that either progressed to CIN3+ or cleared (not recorded which).

Comment on this clone: The read is 3 residues too short to cover the CDR3 end, so that end is filled in from the germline J gene. This sequence joins TRBV6-4 and TRBJ2-3; 12 positions agree with TRBD2. Germline CDR1 is MRHNA and CDR2 is SNTAGT. This CDR3 is 15 amino acids long. Unmatched junction bases numbered 6, after V lost 7 bases and J lost 4 bases. The CDR3 bases that were read are TGTGCCAGCAAGAGACTAGCGGGAGCAGCAGATACG. It is translated as CASKRLAGAADT. In full, the CDR3 reads CASKRLAGAADTQYF.

About this clone: The read ends 3 residues early relative to the CDR3; the germline J gene fills the gap. The J gene is TRBJ2-3, the V gene TRBV10-3, with 7 bases lining up with TRBD2. With V trimmed by 11 bases and J by 3 bases, 11 bases remained unmatched. The CDR3 is 14 amino acids. Germline V CDR1 and CDR2: ENHRY, SYGVKD. CDR3: CAATWGGKTDTQYF. The part of the CDR3 DNA that was read is TGTGCCGCGACTTGGGGGGGGAAGACAGATACG.

About this clone: The sequence runs out 3 residues before the end of the CDR3; the remainder is reconstructed from the germline J gene. The chain carries TRBV7-2 and TRBJ2-3; 7 bases are a match to TRBD2. The length of the CDR3 is 15 residues. The germline V gene has CDR1 SGHTA and CDR2 FQGNSA. The CDR3 here is CASSQVGGMGETQYF. Incomplete CDR3 DNA: TGTGCCAGCAGTCAGGTGGGGGGGATGGGAGAGACG. The complete variable domain, with remaining parts taken from reference TRBV7-2 and TRBJ2-3, reads GAGVSQSPSNKVTEKGKDVELRCDPISGHTALYWYRQSLGQGLEFLIYFQGNSAPDKSGLPSDRFSAERTGGSVSTLTIQRTQQEDSAVYLCASSQVGGMGETQYFGPGTRLTVL.

On this clone itself: The read terminates 3 residues ahead of where the CDR3 ends, so the germline J gene completes it. The chain is built from TRBV30 and TRBJ2-7, with D unresolved. From germline, CDR1 is GTSNPN and CDR2 SVGIG (reference sequence). V was pared by 7 bases and J by 3 bases, with 19 bases between. CDR3 size: 14 residues. The CDR3 reads CASTHRAADYEQYF. The covered CDR3 bases are TGTGCCTCCACGCATAGGGCTGCCGACTACGAG. The full variable domain, its missing parts supplied by reference TRBV30 and TRBJ2-7, is SQTIHQWPATLVQPVGSPLSLECTVEGTSNPNLYWYRQAAGRGLQLLFYSVGIGQISSEVPQNLSASRPQDRQFILSSKKLLLSDSGFYLCASTHRAADYEQYFGPGTRLTVT.

The CDR3: CASSKRTEFYEQYF. The DNA read from the CDR3 is TGTGCCAGCTCCAAACGGACAGAATTCTACGAG. This chain connects TRBV18 to TRBJ2-7, with a tentative D call TRBD1 (6 bases). From the germline J gene comes the end of the CDR3, since the read stops 3 residues before it. Between the trimmed V and J ends, which lost 6 bases and 3 bases, there was a span of 15 bases. This CDR3 spans 14 amino acids. The V gene's germline CDR1 is KGHSH and CDR2 LQKENI. The full variable domain, in which reference TRBV18 and TRBJ2-7 provide the parts outside the CDR3, is NAGVMQNPRHLVRRRGQEARLRCSPMKGHSHVYWYRQLPEEGLKFMVYLQKENIIDESGMPKERFSAEFPKEGPSILRIQQVVRGDSAAYFCASSKRTEFYEQYFGPGTRLTVT.

Regarding this clone: Read coverage stops 3 residues before the CDR3 terminus; the germline J gene supplies the remainder. J is TRBJ2-7 and V is TRBV6-2 or TRBV6-3; D call uncertain. The ends were cut back, 2 bases at V and 2 bases at J, with 19 bases in the middle. Looked up from germline, CDR1 is MNHEY and CDR2 is SVGEGT. This CDR3 has 17 residues. This CDR3 is CASSYRQSPRTPYEQYF. The DNA read from the CDR3 is TGTGCCAGCAGTTACAGGCAATCCCCACGAACCCCCTACGAG.

Concerning this clone itself: The CDR3 is cut off 3 residues early in the read; its end comes from the germline J gene. The chain combines TRBV9 with TRBJ2-7, with D perhaps matching TRBD1 (6 bases). Germline V CDR1 and CDR2: SGDLS, YYNGEE. The CDR3 contains 13 residues. The ends were cut back, 0 bases at V and 2 bases at J, with 6 bases in the middle. This chain's CDR3 is CASSVGTAYEQYF. The covered CDR3 bases are TGTGCCAGCAGCGTAGGGACAGCCTACGAG. The complete variable domain, with remaining parts taken from reference TRBV9 and TRBJ2-7, reads DSGVTQTPKHLITATGQRVTLRCSPRSGDLSVYWYQQSLDQGLQFLIQYYNGEERAKGNILERFSAQQFPDLHSELNLSSLELGDSALYFCASSVGTAYEQYFGPGTRLTVT.

Comment on this clone: The CDR3 goes on 3 residues after the read ends, and that part is filled in from the germline J gene. This chain joins TRBV5-3 and TRBJ2-6; 7 nucleotides align to TRBD1. TRBV5-3 is reported as an ORF; its role is uncertain. V trimming: 3 bases; J trimming: 0 bases; junction bases outside the gene matches: 6. The CDR3 runs to 17 residues. The CDR3 loop reads CARSSPGQNSGANVLTF. The sequenced part of the CDR3 DNA is TGTGCCAGAAGCTCGCCGGGACAGAACTCTGGGGCCAACGTC.

Details on this clone: The read is 3 residues too short to cover the CDR3 end, so that end is filled in from the germline J gene. V usage is TRBV18 and J usage is TRBJ2-3, with 8 bases lining up with TRBD1. The length of the CDR3 is 15 residues. Germline V gene sequence: CDR1 KGHSH, CDR2 LQKENI. The CDR3 DNA, read in part, is TGTGCCAGCTCACCCCGGACAGGGTCGGGAGAGACG. Its translation is CASSPRTGSGET. The whole CDR3 protein is CASSPRTGSGETQYF.

Concerning this clone: Germline and junction disagree at one end, which may indicate a read error. Sequencing ends 3 residues short of the CDR3 end; the germline J gene provides the rest. This chain uses TRBV4-2 with TRBJ2-2; TRBD2 is a possible D gene (6 bases). Germline CDR1 and CDR2: LGHNA and YNFKEQ. The CDR3 has 17 residues. Partial CDR3 DNA: TGCGCCAGCAGCCACGTCCCTGCGGGATACAGCACCGGGGAG. This translates into CASSHVPAGYSTGE. The entire CDR3 protein is CASSHVPAGYSTGELFF.

Worth noting for this clone: The CDR3 end lies 3 residues beyond the end of the read and is filled in from the germline J gene. The rearrangement links TRBV7-3 to TRBJ2-1; 13 positions agree with TRBD2. The germline CDR1 and CDR2 sequences are SGHTA and FQGTGA. The CDR3 runs to 15 residues. V gave up 2 bases and J gave up 8 bases; unmatched junction bases: 3. The CDR3 region is CASSLGLAGVDEQFF. Incomplete CDR3 DNA: TGTGCCAGCAGCTTAGGACTAGCGGGAGTTGATGAG.

Turning to this clone: The read is 3 residues too short to cover the CDR3 end, so that end is filled in from the germline J gene. This sequence joins TRBV13 and TRBJ1-2; 9 bases fit TRBD1. The CDR3 runs to 14 residues. After removal of 5 bases from V and 7 bases from J, the junction contained 8 bases not matched to a gene. From germline, CDR1 is PRHDT and CDR2 FYEKMQ (reference sequence). The CDR3 here is CASSKDRGGGGYTF. CDR3 DNA, as far as it was read: TGTGCCAGCAGCAAGGACAGGGGCGGCGGTGGC. Complete variable domain (other parts from reference TRBV13 and TRBJ1-2): AAGVIQSPRHLIKEKRETATLKCYPIPRHDTVYWYQQGPGQDPQFLISFYEKMQSDKGSIPDRFSAQQFSDYHSELNMSSLELGDSALYFCASSKDRGGGGYTFGSGTRLTVV.

A note on this clone: Read sequence stops 3 residues before the CDR3 end, and the germline J gene provides the missing end. The chain links TRBV30 to TRBJ2-1, with D possibly TRBD2 on 5 matching bases. V lost 7 bases to trimming and J lost 2 bases, with 12 bases between them. The CDR3 runs 13 residues. The germline CDR1 and CDR2 sequences are GTSNPN and SVGIG (reference sequence). The sequenced CDR3 bases are TGTGCCTTACCGAGCGGTCCCTACAATGAG. As protein: CALPSGPYNE. In full, the CDR3 is CALPSGPYNEQFF.

For this clone: The CDR3 end falls 3 residues outside the read, so it is completed with the germline J gene. This sequence joins TRBV7-2 and TRBJ2-3, with D perhaps being TRBD1 or TRBD2 (5 bases each). The CDR3 is 15 amino acids. Germline V gives CDR1 SGHTA, CDR2 FQGNSA. The sequenced part of the CDR3 DNA is TGTGCCAGCAGCTCCGGGATTTCAAAAGGGGAGACG. It specifies CASSSGISKGET. The whole CDR3 protein is CASSSGISKGETQYF.

Partial CDR3 DNA: TGCAGCGGAGGGGCGCAAGACTCTGAA. It translates to CSGGAQDSE. From start to end, the CDR3 is CSGGAQDSEAFF. The J gene is TRBJ1-1, the V gene TRBV29-1; possibly TRBD1 for D (5 bases). The read stops 3 residues short of the end of the CDR3; the missing end is completed from the germline J gene. The germline CDR1 and CDR2 sequences are SQVTM and ANQGSEA. The CDR3 is 12 residues long. Deletions cut 7 bases from V and 6 bases from J, with 15 bases between.

About this clone: Read sequence stops 3 residues before the CDR3 end, and the germline J gene provides the missing end. V is TRBV2 and J is TRBJ2-2; TRBD1 might be the D (5 bases). Germline values: CDR1 SNHLY, CDR2 FYNNEI. Trimming took 4 bases from V and 7 from J, leaving 10 bases between them. The CDR3 has 13 amino acids. The covered CDR3 bases are TGTGCCAGCAGTGGCCAGGGTAACGGGGAG. Its protein product is CASSGQGNGE. The whole CDR3 region reads CASSGQGNGELFF.

To note about this clone: One end of the junction does not line up with germline, which may come from a read error. The CDR3 end is not reached by the read, which stops 3 residues before it; the germline J gene fills it in. The chain combines TRBV2 with TRBJ2-3; TRBD2 aligns across 8 bases. Germline CDR1 and CDR2: SNHLY and FYNNEI. This CDR3 region has 16 residues. The CDR3 DNA, read in part, is TGTGCCAGCAGTGAGGCGGGGCTAGCGGGCACAGAGACG. Protein sequence: CASSEAGLAGTET. Given in full, the CDR3 is CASSEAGLAGTETQYF.

As for this clone: The read ends 3 residues before the CDR3 terminus; that terminus is restored from the germline J gene. This chain joins TRBV5-5 and TRBJ1-2; D possibly corresponds to TRBD1 (5 bases). Germline assignment: CDR1 SGHKS and CDR2 YYEKEE (reference sequence). The CDR3 contains 14 residues. The DNA read from the CDR3 is TGTGCCAGCAGCCTCGACAGTCTACGCTACGAC. This encodes CASSLDSLRYD. The CDR3 reads in full as CASSLDSLRYDYTF.

As regards this clone: The CDR3 end falls 3 residues outside the read, so it is completed with the germline J gene. The chain links TRBV7-8 to TRBJ1-2; D is unclear. CDR1 and CDR2 from the germline V gene are SGHVS and FQNEAQ. The CDR3 length is 14 residues. V dropped 5 bases and J dropped 0 bases, with 10 bases sitting between them. The part of the CDR3 DNA that was read is TGTGCCAGCAGCCCCTCAGCGACTAACTATGGC. Residues: CASSPSATNYG. The CDR3 as a whole reads CASSPSATNYGYTF.

As for this clone: The read is 3 residues too short to cover the CDR3 end, so that end is filled in from the germline J gene. The J gene is TRBJ2-2, the V gene TRBV19, with D maybe TRBD2 (6 bases). Germline V lookup: CDR1 LNHDA, CDR2 SQIVND (reference sequence). The CDR3 runs to 15 residues. The CDR3 spells CASSNAGQGNSPLFF. The sequenced CDR3 bases are TGTGCCAGTAGTAACGCGGGGCAGGGTAATTCACCG.

Points on this clone: The read ends 3 residues early relative to the CDR3; the germline J gene fills the gap. The V gene is TRBV10-3, the J gene TRBJ1-2, with D possibly matching TRBD1 (5 bases). This CDR3 spans 14 amino acids. V shed 3 bases and J shed 3 bases, with 11 bases lying between them. Germline V gene lookup returns CDR1 ENHRY and CDR2 SYGVKD. The sequenced part of the CDR3 DNA is TGTGCCATCAGTGATCCGGGGGGTGACTATGGC. Translated: CAISDPGGDYG. The entire CDR3 sequence reads CAISDPGGDYGYTF.

On this clone itself: Read coverage stops 3 residues before the CDR3 terminus; the germline J gene supplies the remainder. The chain employs TRBV29-1 and TRBJ2-1; D is possibly TRBD2 (6 bases). CDR1 and CDR2 from the germline V gene are SQVTM and ANQGSEA. The length of the CDR3 is 16 residues. V was cut by 0 bases and J by 0 bases, with 12 bases left in between. CDR3 amino acids: CSVEDGGLSSYNEQFF. The CDR3 bases that were read are TGCAGCGTTGAAGATGGAGGACTAAGCTCCTACAATGAG.

A word on this clone: The read stops 3 residues short of the end of the CDR3; the missing end is completed from the germline J gene. The genes are TRBV19 and TRBJ1-2; 7 nucleotides match TRBD1. This CDR3 comprises 13 residues. CDR1 and CDR2 from the germline V gene are LNHDA and SQIVND (reference sequence). The CDR3 loop reads CASSFRGTDTYTF. CDR3 DNA, as far as it was read: TGTGCCAGTAGTTTCCGTGGGACAGATACC.

On this clone: With the read ending 3 residues before the CDR3 end, the germline J gene is used to fill in that end. The rearrangement links TRBV2 to TRBJ2-7, with TRBD2 matching over 8 bases. Germline V CDR1 and CDR2: SNHLY, FYNNEI. V gave up 4 bases and J gave up 6 bases; unmatched junction bases: 8. The length of the CDR3 is 14 residues. The sequenced part of the CDR3 DNA is TGTGCCAGCAGTGTCCAGGGACTAGGGTCCGAG. This encodes CASSVQGLGSE. The complete CDR3 reads CASSVQGLGSEQYF. Using reference TRBV2 and TRBJ2-7 for the parts outside the CDR3, the full variable domain is EPEVTQTPSHQVTQMGQEVILRCVPISNHLYFYWYRQILGQKVEFLVSFYNNEISEKSEIFDDQFSVERPDGSNFTLKIRSTKLEDSAMYFCASSVQGLGSEQYFGPGTRLTVT.

The CDR3 is CASSEGGSQPQHF. The part of the CDR3 DNA that was read is TGTGCCAGCAGTGAAGGGGGCAGTCAGCCC. The chain links TRBV2 to TRBJ1-5; tentative D call: TRBD1 (5 bases). The read gets to within 3 residues of the CDR3 end, and the germline J gene fills in the rest. Trimming shortened V by 1 base and J by 6 bases, and 7 bases separated the two germline ends. Germline V gene data show CDR1 as SNHLY and CDR2 as FYNNEI. This CDR3 contains 13 residues.